The 8 T cell receptor beta chains reported below all come from one sample, sequenced in a study of shared clonotypes between healthy human individuals. The method was immunoSEQ multiplex PCR; TCRdb's version includes in-frame clones alone and lacks a portion of them. This sample yields hundreds of thousands of clones, of which roughly 70% are seen a single time; 1.7% belongs to the top ten. Sequencing was done on a sample of memory CD4+ T cells sorted from blood. Documented subset: CD45RA-negative fraction. These receptors came from a woman aged 25 to 39 in good health.

The V and J genes are TRBV5-4 and TRBJ2-2; 7 nucleotides align to TRBD2. Germline V gives CDR1 SGHNT, CDR2 YYREEE (reference sequence). The CDR3 loop spans 17 amino acids. The ends lost 2 bases at V and 0 bases at J; junction bases unmatched: 7. This chain's CDR3 is CASSFLAEVANTGELFF. As DNA, the CDR3 is TGTGCCAGCAGCTTCCTAGCGGAAGTCGCGAACACCGGGGAGCTGTTTTTT.

This chain uses TRBV4-2 with TRBJ2-2; the D gene is possibly TRBD2 (6 bases). The germline V gene encodes CDR1 LGHNA and CDR2 YNFKEQ. CDR3 length: 15 amino acids. Trimming took off 0 bases at V and 6 bases at J, with 11 bases between the two ends. The CDR3 nucleotides are TGTGCCAGCAGCCAAGAGACTAGTATCCCCGGGGAGCTGTTTTTT. Its translation is CASSQETSIPGELFF.

The V and J genes are TRBV5-1 and TRBJ2-3; 10 nucleotides match TRBD2. The CDR3 runs 18 residues. After removal of 7 bases from V and 4 bases from J, the junction contained 18 bases not matched to a gene. Germline V gene lookup returns CDR1 SGHRS and CDR2 YFSETQ. The CDR3 is CASALGLAGAVTPDTQYF. The CDR3 DNA is TGCGCCAGCGCTCTGGGGCTAGCGGGAGCAGTCACACCAGATACGCAGTATTTT.

This rearrangement joins TRBV28 to TRBJ1-5; TRBD1 aligns across 7 bases. Germline CDR1 reads MDHEN; CDR2 reads SYDVKM. V shed 2 bases, J shed 5 bases, and the junction held 9 bases outside the gene matches. The CDR3 length is 16 residues. DNA for the CDR3: TGTGCCAGCAGTTTACGGCAGGGGGTTGATGATCAGCCCCAGCATTTT. The encoded protein is CASSLRQGVDDQPQHF.

Many counts were recorded for this clone. This chain links TRBV6-6 with TRBJ2-3; D remains unclear. This CDR3 comprises 16 residues. Germline CDR1 reads MNHNY; CDR2 reads SVGAGI (reference sequence). The V gene lost 2 bases and the J gene lost 1 base, with 13 bases spanning the gap. The CDR3 loop reads CASSYPPRQGTDTQYF. The CDR3 DNA sequence: TGTGCCAGCAGTTACCCACCCCGGCAGGGCACAGATACGCAGTATTTT.

This chain connects TRBV21-1 to TRBJ2-2; the table's D call of TRBD1 was not tested on the DNA. TRBV21-1 is labeled a pseudogene. The CDR3 spans 16 residues. Here the CDR3 reads CASSNRQGSYTGELFF. The CDR3 DNA is TGTGCCAGCAGCAACAGGCAGGGTAGCTACACCGGGGAGCTGTTTTTT.

The DNA of the CDR3 is TGTGCCACCAGGACAGGGCACTACGAGCAGTACTTC. Translated: CATRTGHYEQYF. The chain is built from TRBV27 and TRBJ2-7, with 8 bases lining up with TRBD1. The CDR3 is made up of 12 amino acids. Germline assignment: CDR1 MNHEY and CDR2 SMNVEV (reference sequence). V was clipped by 10 bases and J by 3 bases; unmatched bases: 5.

Note on this clone: Relative to the germline gene, one junction end is altered; a read error may explain this. This chain links TRBV6-5 with TRBJ1-5; the D is unclear. The CDR3 covers 15 residues. The germline CDR1 and CDR2 sequences are MNHEY and SVGAGI. CDR3 protein: CASSHSGPGKVPQHF. The CDR3 region has the DNA TGTGCCAGCAGTCACTCAGGACCGGGGAAGGTGCCCCAGCATTTT.